This T cell receptor (beta chain) is from a study of CD8 T cells in Susac syndrome. Random hexamers were used to reverse transcribe an amount of about 0.5 to 1 ug RNA. TCRdb ran MiXCR on the immunoSEQ multiplex PCR reads and lists one entry per CDR3 protein. The table lists some 180,000 distinct CDR3 sequences, roughly 94% of them singletons. CDR1 MDHEN and CDR2 SYDVKM come from the germline V gene. Trimming took 5 bases from V and 3 from J; bases not matched to a gene: 9. CDR3 length: 15 amino acids. The rearrangement links TRBV28 to TRBJ2-7, with 8 bases that match TRBD2. This sequence originates from a human donor in good health. The sequenced sample was CD4+ T cells from PBMCs. CDR3 sequence: CASSPRGGLNYEQYF. CDR3 DNA: TGTGCCAGCAGTCCTCGGGGGGGCCTAAACTACGAGCAGTACTTC.